The present TCR beta chain was sequenced within a study of OX40 agonist ivuxolimab in advanced cancers. Background on the study: The dose-escalation group included hepatocellular carcinoma, melanoma, renal cell carcinoma and head and neck cancer.

Only in-frame clones appear in the TCRdb table, and some are missing; sequencing was by immunoSEQ multiplex PCR. The top ten hold roughly an eighth of the sample, which has tens of thousands of clones, 80% to 95% seen once. The sequencing here drew on CD4+ or CD8+ T cells sorted from blood, taken in a trial of the OX40 agonist ivuxolimab. The receptor was derived from an adult with an advanced solid tumor such as melanoma, head and neck, liver or kidney cancer.

CDR3 in DNA: TGTGCCAGCAGCTTAGGATACAGGGAGGTGCTCCCCTACGAGCAGTACTTC. This gives the protein CASSLGYREVLPYEQYF. The V gene is TRBV11-2, the J gene TRBJ2-7; possibly TRBD1 or TRBD2 for D (6 bases each). The CDR3 sequence is 17 residues long. The V gene lost 1 base and the J gene lost 2 bases, with 18 bases spanning the gap. CDR1 and CDR2 (germline): SGHAT, FQNNGV.